The clone carrying this T cell receptor beta chain was observed at least ten times. What it binds is unknown. Adult healthy volunteers gave 2.5 ml peripheral blood for whole-blood RNA. An oligonucleotide containing a UMI was ligated to the 3' end of TCR cDNA. Reverse transcription used DNase-treated unsorted total RNA, aiming for roughly 1 to 1,100 ng. This entry belongs to a study of naive and memory T cell subsets. Blood and skin TCR RNA was reverse transcribed with alpha and beta constant primers. The SP2 primer and nested alpha and beta constant region primers amplified ligated cDNA in four rounds. Each CDR3 protein gets one entry after TCRdb re-called the 5' RACE reads with MiXCR. In the table there are about 21,000 distinct CDR3 sequences, 4.2% of which are singletons. The CDR3 consists of 14 residues. Germline assignment: CDR1 LGHDT and CDR2 YNNKEL (reference sequence). V lost 1 base and J lost 2, with 9 bases in between.

Findings of the study overall: The RNA method is potentially sensitive to activation and differentiation changes.

This rearrangement joins TRBV3-1 to TRBJ2-7; the D gene is possibly TRBD2 (7 bases). This TCR derives from a male donor in good health. DNA for the CDR3: TGTGCCAGCAGCCAAGTCGGGGGGCCCTACGAGCAGTACTTC. It encodes CASSQVGGPYEQYF.